The 14 T cell receptor beta chains reported below all come from one sample, sequenced in a study of T cells in tuberculosis. Some clones are missing from TCRdb's copy, which holds only in-frame ones; the method was immunoSEQ multiplex PCR. The sample lists approximately 31,000 clones; around 95% were seen once. The sequenced sample was PBMCs. These TCRs come from a donor between 10 and 35 years old with latent tuberculosis or without tuberculosis infection.

J is TRBJ2-7 and V is TRBV4-3; 11 bases fit TRBD1. With 3 bases clipped from V and 3 bases from J, the junction kept 7 bases outside the gene matches. CDR1 LGHNA and CDR2 YSLEER come from the germline V gene. The CDR3 contains 16 residues. The CDR3 region is CASSQGSGTGGYEQYF. DNA of the CDR3: TGCGCCAGCAGCCAGGGTTCCGGGACAGGGGGCTACGAGCAGTACTTC.

This rearrangement joins TRBV19 to TRBJ1-5; TRBD1 matches at 8 bases. The CDR3 runs 16 residues. J lost 1 base, V lost 2 bases, and 4 bases had no gene match. In germline, CDR1 is LNHDA, CDR2 SQIVND (reference sequence). This CDR3 reads CASSITGTGSNQPQHF. CDR3 nucleotide sequence: TGTGCCAGTAGTATAACCGGGACAGGAAGCAATCAGCCCCAGCATTTT.

The chain combines TRBV25-1 with TRBJ1-4, with TRBD1 matching 9 bases. This CDR3 spans 16 amino acids. CDR1 is MGHDK and CDR2 is SYGVNS in the germline V gene. After removal of 4 bases from V and 7 bases from J, the junction contained 10 bases not matched to a gene. This chain's CDR3 is CASSVGGTGGGEKLFF. The DNA for the CDR3 is TGTGCCAGCAGTGTCGGGGGAACAGGGGGCGGTGAAAAACTGTTTTTT.

The rearrangement uses TRBV12-5 and TRBJ2-3; 15 positions agree with TRBD2. This CDR3 region has 17 residues. V lost 7 bases and J lost 2; bases outside the gene matches: 7. Germline V gene lookup returns CDR1 LGHNT and CDR2 FRNRAP. The CDR3 region is CASALGTSGGPTDTQYF. The CDR3 DNA follows: TGTGCTAGTGCCCTCGGGACTAGCGGGGGGCCCACAGATACGCAGTATTTT.

The table lists this clone with a count of one. The chain joins TRBV7-2 to TRBJ1-2; 8 bases map to TRBD1. Germline CDR1 SGHTA, CDR2 FQGNSA. This CDR3 spans 16 amino acids. Trimming removed 3 bases from V and 4 bases from J; junction bases left unmatched: 10. CDR3 amino acids: CASSFGQGRPLYGYTF. The CDR3 DNA reads as TGTGCCAGCAGCTTCGGACAGGGCCGTCCTCTCTATGGCTACACCTTC.

The genes are TRBV19 and TRBJ2-7; 10 nucleotides agree with TRBD2. The V and J ends lost 1 base and 3 bases, in that order; junction bases with no gene match: 3. This CDR3 contains 15 residues. From germline, CDR1 is LNHDA and CDR2 SQIVND (reference sequence). CDR3 sequence: CASSIGTSGYYEQYF. Here the CDR3 DNA reads TGTGCCAGTAGTATAGGGACTAGCGGATACTACGAGCAGTACTTC.

J is TRBJ1-1 and V is TRBV2, with unresolved D. Between the trimmed V and J ends, which lost 6 bases and 0 bases, there was a span of 11 bases. Germline CDR1 reads SNHLY; CDR2 reads FYNNEI. The length of the CDR3 is 14 residues. This chain's CDR3 is CASRAGNMNTEAFF. DNA for the CDR3: TGTGCCAGCAGGGCGGGGAACATGAACACTGAAGCTTTCTTT.

The V and J genes are TRBV6-5 and TRBJ2-7; 13 bases match TRBD2. V lost 0 bases to trimming and J lost 7 bases; unmatched junction nucleotides: 6. Germline CDR1 and CDR2: MNHEY and SVGAGI. The CDR3 is 16 amino acids. CDR3 sequence reads: CASSYSGLAGVYEQYF. CDR3 DNA sequence: TGTGCCAGCAGTTACTCCGGACTAGCGGGAGTTTATGAGCAGTACTTC.

This chain uses TRBV15 with TRBJ2-5; no definite D call. CDR1 is LNHNV, CDR2 YYDKDF, per germline (reference sequence). Trimming shortened V by 1 base and J by 5 bases, and 11 bases separated the two germline ends. The CDR3 contains 14 residues. CDR3 sequence (DNA): TGTGCCACCAGCAGAGTTCGCGGTGGGGAGACCCAGTACTTC. Encoded protein: CATSRVRGGETQYF.

The chain recombines TRBV7-6 with TRBJ1-3; 9 nucleotides align to TRBD1. Germline loops: CDR1 SGHVS, CDR2 FNYEAQ. The CDR3 has 17 amino acids. J gave up 0 bases and V 4 bases, and 7 bases lay outside the gene matches. The CDR3: CASSWGQGDYSGNTIYF. The CDR3 DNA sequence: TGTGCCAGCAGCTGGGGACAGGGCGACTACTCTGGAAACACCATATATTTT.

The table lists this clone with a count of one. The rearrangement joins TRBV6-1 to TRBJ2-7, with 8 bases fitting TRBD1. The V and J ends lost 1 base and 0 bases, in that order; junction bases with no gene match: 2. CDR1 MNHNS and CDR2 SASEGT come from the germline V gene. The CDR3 spans 15 residues. DNA for the CDR3: TGTGCCAGCAGTGAAGGTGGGACAGGCTCCTACGAGCAGTACTTC. Residues: CASSEGGTGSYEQYF.

The genes are TRBV27 and TRBJ2-1, with TRBD2 as a possible D gene (5 bases). Trimming left V 6 bases short and J 8 bases short, with 14 bases between. This CDR3 spans 13 amino acids. The V gene's germline CDR1 is MNHEY and CDR2 SMNVEV (reference sequence). The DNA for the CDR3 is TGTGCCAGCAGCTATACTAGTATGCATGAGCAGTTCTTC. The encoded protein is CASSYTSMHEQFF.

The chain is built from TRBV19 and TRBJ2-1, with 7 bases identical to TRBD1. The germline CDR1 and CDR2 sequences are LNHDA and SQIVND (reference sequence). The CDR3 has 12 amino acids. The V segment lost 9 bases and the J segment 7 bases; nucleotides outside the gene matches: 6. The CDR3 DNA sequence: TGTGCCAGCAGGACAGGCGGGAATGAGCAGTTCTTC. Protein product: CASRTGGNEQFF.

The V and J genes are TRBV19 and TRBJ2-3; 7 bases are shared with TRBD2. Germline V gives CDR1 LNHDA, CDR2 SQIVND (reference sequence). With V trimmed by 11 bases and J by 0 bases, 11 bases remained unmatched. This CDR3 spans 15 amino acids. The CDR3 sequence is CASKGTKLSTDTQYF. The CDR3 coding sequence is TGTGCCTCCAAAGGGACTAAGCTTAGCACAGATACGCAGTATTTT.